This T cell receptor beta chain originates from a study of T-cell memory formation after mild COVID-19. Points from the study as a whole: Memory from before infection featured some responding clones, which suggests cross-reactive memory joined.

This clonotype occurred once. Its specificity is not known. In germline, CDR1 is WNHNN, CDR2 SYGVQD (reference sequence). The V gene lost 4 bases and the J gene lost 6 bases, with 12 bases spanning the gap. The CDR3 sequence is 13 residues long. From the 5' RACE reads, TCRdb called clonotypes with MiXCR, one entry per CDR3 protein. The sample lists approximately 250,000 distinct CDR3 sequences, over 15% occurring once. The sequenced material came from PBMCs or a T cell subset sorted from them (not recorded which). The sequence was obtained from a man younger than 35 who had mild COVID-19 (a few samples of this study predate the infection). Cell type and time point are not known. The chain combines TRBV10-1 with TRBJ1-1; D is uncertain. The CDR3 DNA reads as TGCGCCAGCAGTGTGACCACGGACGCTGAAGCTTTCTTT. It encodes CASSVTTDAEAFF.